Given below is one T cell receptor beta chain in context. This sample is drawn from a study of blood T cell repertoires in COVID-19. As for the study in general: The United States, Italy and Spain provided the acute and convalescent COVID-19 samples. From T cells, B-cell-depleted T cells, or PBMCs came the material, which was cDNA or gDNA.

CDR1 MDHEN and CDR2 SYDVKM come from the germline V gene. CDR3 length: 15 residues. The trim removed 9 bases at V and 6 bases at J, leaving 12 bases unmatched. Per the original data handling: By means of reference gene primer amplification, nucleated cell counts were estimated. Only in-frame clones appear in the TCRdb table, and some are missing; sequencing was by immunoSEQ multiplex PCR. Clone size and the V and J calls come from that table; the DNA yielded D and trimming. The sample contains about 94,000 clones, 75% to 85% of which appear only once. The chain employs TRBV28 and TRBJ2-7, with TRBD2 matching over 12 bases. This clonotype was obtained from a human donor in a cohort sampled during active COVID-19. The sample consisted of peripheral blood. This CDR3 reads CASHTLAGGPSEQYF. The CDR3, as DNA: TGTGCCAGTCACACTCTAGCGGGAGGGCCGTCCGAGCAGTACTTC. Full variable domain (rest looked up from reference TRBV28 and TRBJ2-7): DVKVTQSSRYLVKRTGEKVFLECVQDMDHENMFWYRQDPGLGLRLIYFSYDVKMKEKGDIPEGYSVSREKKERFSLILESASTNQTSMYLCASHTLAGGPSEQYFGPGTRLTVT.